This T cell receptor (beta chain) was documented in a study of T cell responses to AZD1222 COVID-19 vaccine. The germline CDR1 and CDR2 sequences are SGHTS and YDEGEE. V shed 3 bases and J shed 8 bases, with 18 bases lying between them. The CDR3 has 15 amino acids. Libraries were prepared by immunoSEQ multiplex PCR; TCRdb keeps only in-frame clonotypes and omits some of them. The sample carries approximately 79,000 clones, about 88% recorded once. The sequence was collected from an adult in good health. The sequences come from peripheral blood, collected on day 0 of AZD1222 vaccination. The chain recombines TRBV5-8 with TRBJ2-4, with a tentative D call TRBD2 (6 bases). The CDR3 DNA reads TGTGCCAGCAGCTCCCAAGGAGGGGTTAGGGACATTCAGTACTTC. Protein sequence: CASSSQGGVRDIQYF.